The rows below give T cell receptor beta chains drawn from one sample of a study of OX40 agonist ivuxolimab in advanced cancers. The data were produced by immunoSEQ multiplex PCR, yet TCRdb's version contains in-frame clones alone and is incomplete. The table shows roughly 70,000 clones, with approximately 90% occurring only once. The sequenced sample was CD4+ or CD8+ T cells sorted from blood, obtained in a trial of the OX40 agonist ivuxolimab. Receptors were obtained from an adult with an advanced solid tumor such as melanoma, head and neck, liver or kidney cancer. Each CDR3 is given with its conserved first and last residue. A D gene is named only where the DNA matches it firmly. Size tells how often a clone was seen (once, few, many) or the class of an expanded clone, and some rows leave it out.

d_gene	v_gene	j_gene	abundance	CDR3nt	CDR3aa
NA	TRBV2	TRBJ1-2	NA	TGTGCCAGCAAAAGGGGCCAGGGGCTGTTAAGAGGTGGCTATGGCTACACCTTC	CASKRGQGLLRGGYGYTF
NA	TRBV19	TRBJ1-5	NA	TGTGCCAGTATGGTATGGCCGGGACAAAGCAATCAGCCCCAGCATTTT	CASMVWPGQSNQPQHF
NA	TRBV5-4	TRBJ2-2	once	TGTGCCAGCAGCTCGCCATCGGACACCGGGGAGCTGTTTTTT	CASSSPSDTGELFF
NA	TRBV2	TRBJ2-1	NA	TGTGCCAGCAGTGAAAGGGGCGCCGGTAGCTCCTACAATGAGCAGTTCTTC	CASSERGAGSSYNEQFF
NA	TRBV6-6	TRBJ2-1	NA	TGTGCCAGCAGTACCAGCAATGAGCAGTTCTTC	CASSTSNEQFF
TRBD1	TRBV9	TRBJ1-3	once	TGTGCCAGCAGCTACGACAGGGATCTTCGGTCTGGAAACACCATATATTTT	CASSYDRDLRSGNTIYF
NA	TRBV5-1	TRBJ1-1	NA	TGCGCCAGCAGCTTGCGGGAAAACACTGAAGCTTTCTTT	CASSLRENTEAFF
TRBD2	TRBV9	TRBJ2-1	NA	TGTGCCAGCAGCCTCCGACCGGGACTAGCGTTGAATGAGCAGTTCTTC	CASSLRPGLALNEQFF
TRBD1	TRBV5-5	TRBJ2-2	NA	TGTGCCAGCAGCAGTGACAGGGTAGGGCACACCGGGGAGCTGTTTTTT	CASSSDRVGHTGELFF
TRBD1	TRBV7-3	TRBJ2-5	once	TGTGCCAGCAGCCCTTGGACAGGGTCAGAGACCCAGTACTTC	CASSPWTGSETQYF
NA	TRBV29-1	TRBJ1-2	NA	TGCAGCGGGGAGGAAAGATTGGGAGGCTACACCTTC	CSGEERLGGYTF
NA	TRBV6-5	TRBJ1-5	once	TGTGCCAGCAGCCATGACAGGTACAGCAATCAGCCCCAGCATTTT	CASSHDRYSNQPQHF
NA	TRBV30	TRBJ1-2	NA	TGTGCCTGGAGTGTTATAGATAGCTATGGCTACACCTTC	CAWSVIDSYGYTF
NA	TRBV10-2	TRBJ1-2	NA	TGCGCCAGCGGAGCTCTGGTGGGAGAAGGCTACACCTTC	CASGALVGEGYTF
NA	TRBV7-9	TRBJ1-1	once	TGTGCCAGCAGCCCACGGGACCTTGAAGCTTTCTTT	CASSPRDLEAFF
TRBD1	TRBV15	TRBJ2-3	NA	TGTGCCACCAGCAGAAAAGACAGGGGGCAGGGAGATACGCAGTATTTT	CATSRKDRGQGDTQYF